The entry that follows covers one T cell receptor beta chain sequence. The data were taken from a study of blood T cell repertoires in COVID-19. Data came from immunoSEQ multiplex PCR; TCRdb stores just in-frame clones and leaves some out. Of around 200,000 clones listed, around 80% are singletons. This CDR3 has 15 amino acids. After removal of 5 bases from V and 5 bases from J, the junction contained 7 bases not matched to a gene. Looked up from germline, CDR1 is MNHEY and CDR2 is SVGAGI. The sample was peripheral blood. The rearrangement joins TRBV6-5 to TRBJ2-3, with TRBD1 identical over 10 bases. The TCR sequence derives from a woman of 80 years or more with active or convalescent COVID-19. The CDR3, as DNA: TGTGCCAGCAGTCAGTGGACAGGGGGAATAGATACGCAGTATTTT. Encoded protein: CASSQWTGGIDTQYF.